This TCR beta chain was retrieved from a study of cytomegalovirus exposure and HLA in healthy donors. The CDR3 runs to 16 residues. CDR1 and CDR2 from the germline V gene are MDHEN and SYDVKM. Trimming took off 2 bases at V and 5 bases at J, with 19 bases between the two ends. Study conclusions and caveats: Productive rates of about 87% or about 30% were seen for most TCR beta V segments in an earlier analysis. V- and J-gene trimming in TCR beta was tied to a missense DCLRE1C variant by an analysis performed later.

A multiplex PCR was run with 60 Vbeta primers and 13 Jbeta primers. Sequencing was performed with immunoSEQ multiplex PCR; in TCRdb, only in-frame clones are kept and a portion is missing. The table lists about 170,000 clones, 73% of them singletons. In the case of this clone: No antigen is known for it.

This clonotype originated in a woman younger than 35 in good health and CMV-seropositive. The chain uses TRBV28 and TRBJ2-7; maybe TRBD2 (7 bases). The material sequenced was PBMCs. The chain's CDR3 is CASSLLVGLGGNEQYF. Written as DNA, the CDR3 is TGTGCCAGCAGTTTACTAGTCGGACTAGGGGGAAACGAGCAGTACTTC. The full variable domain, with the rest looked up from reference TRBV28 and TRBJ2-7, is DVKVTQSSRYLVKRTGEKVFLECVQDMDHENMFWYRQDPGLGLRLIYFSYDVKMKEKGDIPEGYSVSREKKERFSLILESASTNQTSMYLCASSLLVGLGGNEQYFGPGTRLTVT.